This T cell receptor beta chain is from a study of blood T cell repertoires in COVID-19. For the study at large: Researchers got acute and convalescent COVID-19 samples from the United States, Italy and Spain.

The junction had 6 bases not matched to a gene; V was cut back by 0 bases and J by 6 bases. CDR1 and CDR2 (germline): LGHNA, YNFKEQ. The CDR3 contains 16 residues. Per the original data handling: Counts of nucleated cells, estimated from reference gene primer amplification, were obtained. The assay was immunoSEQ multiplex PCR, and TCRdb's table has in-frame clones only and misses some. D and trimming come from the DNA, and the V and J calls and clone size come from that table. The sample has some 180,000 clones, roughly 76% seen once. The TCR originated in a woman of 80 years or more with COVID-19, enrolled during active disease. The chain joins TRBV4-2 to TRBJ1-4; 8 bases match TRBD1. Sequenced sample: peripheral blood. The CDR3 sequence is CASSQDPGQAYEKLFF. The CDR3 nucleotides read TGTGCCAGCAGCCAAGATCCGGGACAGGCTTATGAAAAACTGTTTTTT.